Each of the 9 T cell receptor beta chains below was sequenced from the same sample in a study. TCRdb recomputed calls from the RT-PCR reads with MiXCR, one row per CDR3 protein. Of approximately 720,000 distinct CDR3 sequences detected, over 12% appear once; the ten largest clones hold 3.6%. The sample was memory CD4+ T cells from blood. These receptors all stem from a female donor in good health, serving as a healthy control.

This chain connects TRBV20-1 to TRBJ1-2; 7 nucleotides align to TRBD1. CDR1 DFQATT and CDR2 SNEGSKA come from the germline V gene (reference sequence). After removal of 0 bases from V and 6 bases from J, the junction contained 4 bases not matched to a gene. This CDR3 spans 13 amino acids. The CDR3 bases are TGCAGTGCTAGAGATGGCAGGGGGAATGGCTACACCTTC. Encoded protein: CSARDGRGNGYTF.

This chain connects TRBV18 to TRBJ1-2, with D uncertain. Germline assignment: CDR1 KGHSH and CDR2 LQKENI. The length of the CDR3 is 12 residues. Trimming pared 2 bases from V and 8 bases from J, leaving 9 bases between. CDR3 bases: TGTGCCAGCTCACCATTTATGCAGGGCTACACCTTC. Protein: CASSPFMQGYTF.

This clonotype appeared many times. The chain is built from TRBV5-1 and TRBJ2-5; D might be TRBD1 (6 bases). Trimming cost V 1 base and J 5 bases, with 9 bases left between them. The CDR3 sequence is 13 residues long. The germline V gene encodes CDR1 SGHRS and CDR2 YFSETQ. The CDR3 loop is CASSLTGMETQYF. CDR3 DNA sequence: TGCGCCAGCAGCTTGACAGGGATGGAGACCCAGTACTTC.

This chain uses TRBV20-1 with TRBJ2-7; a possible D gene is TRBD2 (5 bases). From germline, CDR1 is DFQATT and CDR2 SNEGSKA (reference sequence). Trimming stripped 4 bases from V and 4 bases from J, with 20 bases between. CDR3 length: 15 amino acids. The CDR3 coding sequence is TGCAGTGCTAAACCTAGGAGGCGGCCGACGTACGAGCAGTACTTC. Encoded protein: CSAKPRRRPTYEQYF.

The rearrangement links TRBV11-3 to TRBJ2-1; 7 bases are a match to TRBD2. The CDR3 has 15 residues. V shed 5 bases and J 5 bases; nucleotides not matched to a gene: 9. Per germline, CDR1 SGHNT and CDR2 YENEEA. The CDR3 protein is CASSMGGSGNNEQFF. CDR3 coding DNA: TGTGCCAGCAGCATGGGCGGGAGTGGAAACAATGAGCAGTTCTTC.

The genes are TRBV20-1 and TRBJ1-6; D is ambiguous. CDR1 and CDR2 (germline): DFQATT, SNEGSKA (reference sequence). The CDR3 is 15 amino acids. Deletions cut 6 bases from V and 3 bases from J, with 15 bases between. The CDR3 loop reads CSALSPPIYNSPLHF. The DNA for the CDR3 is TGCAGTGCGTTAAGTCCCCCGATCTATAATTCACCCCTCCACTTT.

The rearrangement joins TRBV24-1 to TRBJ2-3; TRBD1 matches at 7 bases. This CDR3 is 14 amino acids long. V trimming: 8 bases; J trimming: 2 bases; junction bases outside the gene matches: 6. Germline CDR1 and CDR2: KGHDR and SFDVKD. The CDR3, as DNA: TGTGCCACCAAAGGACAGGTTACCACAGATACGCAGTATTTT. This gives the protein CATKGQVTTDTQYF.

Worth noting for this clonotype: At one end the junction does not follow the germline gene, possibly because of a read error. The chain is built from TRBV7-9 and TRBJ2-1; 7 bases are a match to TRBD2. This CDR3 has 15 amino acids. Germline CDR1 and CDR2: SEHNR and FQNEAQ (reference sequence). The CDR3 sequence: CSSSGGGSNYNEQFF. In nucleotides, the CDR3 is TGTTCCAGCAGCGGAGGCGGGAGTAACTACAATGAGCAGTTCTTC.

CDR3 sequence reads: CSATAVGTGNTEAFF. As DNA, the CDR3 is TGCAGTGCCACCGCCGTGGGGACAGGTAACACTGAAGCTTTCTTT. V and J are TRBV20-1 and TRBJ1-1; 8 nucleotides match TRBD1. Trimming took 6 bases from V and 2 from J; bases not matched to a gene: 11. The CDR3 covers 15 residues. Per the germline V gene, CDR1 is DFQATT and CDR2 is SNEGSKA (reference sequence).